This TCR beta chain is drawn from a study of blood T cell repertoires in COVID-19. Study details: COVID-19 samples, acute and convalescent, were from the United States, Italy and Spain. PBMCs, B-cell-depleted T cells, or T cells were the source of the cDNA or gDNA that made up the material.

This clone was recorded only once. Among Cohort 3 donors, those recovered had two negative PCRs, clearance, or symptom resolution. The CDR3 contains 15 residues. The V and J ends lost 8 bases and 8 bases, in that order; junction bases with no gene match: 15. The germline V gene has CDR1 KGHSH and CDR2 LQKENI. Original processing notes: Amplification with reference gene primers provided the estimates of nucleated cell counts. The repertoire was sequenced with immunoSEQ multiplex PCR; TCRdb's copy has only in-frame clones and lacks some. The V and J calls and clone size are taken from that table; D and trimming were inferred from the DNA. The sample consists of about 180,000 clones, just over 85% of them appearing once.

This chain links TRBV18 with TRBJ1-1; 9 bases match TRBD1. The specimen was PBMCs or T cells enriched from blood (not recorded which). The TCR comes from a young woman who had recovered from COVID-19. CDR3 coding DNA: TGTGCCAGCCGCCCTTACGAACAGGGGGCGCAGGAAGCTTTCTTT. This gives the protein CASRPYEQGAQEAFF.